A selection of T cell receptor beta chains follows, all from one sample in a study of blood T cell repertoires in COVID-19. Repertoires were generated with immunoSEQ multiplex PCR, while TCRdb's copy carries only in-frame clones and drops some. This table holds about 340,000 clones, 87% found once. The source material was peripheral blood. These receptors were taken from a woman aged 50 to 60 with COVID-19, enrolled during active disease. Both conserved end residues are part of each CDR3. A D gene is named only where the DNA matches it firmly. Not every row has a clone size; where given, it reads once, few, many or a size class.

d_call: TRBD1
j_call: TRBJ1-3
clone_size: .
v_call: TRBV5-4
cdr3_aa: CASSGMTGGRGNTIYF
cdr3_nt: TGTGCCAGCAGCGGGATGACAGGGGGACGTGGAAACACCATATATTTT

d_call: .
j_call: TRBJ1-1
clone_size: .
v_call: TRBV11-1
cdr3_aa: CASSFVREAFF
cdr3_nt: TGTGCCAGCAGCTTTGTGAGGGAAGCTTTCTTT

d_call: .
j_call: TRBJ1-1
clone_size: .
v_call: TRBV6-5
cdr3_aa: CASSYAQGPTEAFF
cdr3_nt: TGTGCCAGCAGTTACGCCCAGGGTCCCACTGAAGCTTTCTTT

d_call: .
j_call: TRBJ2-1
clone_size: .
v_call: TRBV27
cdr3_aa: CASSSNNEQFF
cdr3_nt: TGTGCCAGCAGTTCTAACAATGAGCAGTTCTTC

d_call: .
j_call: TRBJ2-7
clone_size: .
v_call: TRBV7-3
cdr3_aa: CASSFPLDEQYF
cdr3_nt: TGTGCCAGCAGCTTTCCACTGGACGAGCAGTACTTC

d_call: TRBD1
j_call: TRBJ2-1
clone_size: .
v_call: TRBV19
cdr3_aa: CASSTGQPIRAEQFF
cdr3_nt: TGTGCCAGTAGTACGGGACAGCCAATTCGGGCTGAGCAGTTCTTC

d_call: .
j_call: TRBJ1-6
clone_size: .
v_call: TRBV27
cdr3_aa: CASSLKDRPRGNSPLHF
cdr3_nt: TGTGCCAGCAGTTTAAAAGACAGGCCAAGGGGGAATTCACCCCTCCACTTT

d_call: .
j_call: TRBJ1-4
clone_size: .
v_call: TRBV3-1/TRBV3-2
cdr3_aa: CASSQDMQGRQKLFF
cdr3_nt: TGTGCCAGCAGCCAAGATATGCAGGGAAGGCAAAAACTGTTTTTT

d_call: .
j_call: TRBJ2-1
clone_size: .
v_call: TRBV4-1
cdr3_aa: CASSQLADNEQFF
cdr3_nt: TGCGCCAGCAGCCAGCTTGCGGACAATGAGCAGTTCTTC

d_call: .
j_call: TRBJ1-1
clone_size: .
v_call: TRBV6-5
cdr3_aa: CASTRDGVNTEAFF
cdr3_nt: TGTGCCAGCACCCGGGATGGGGTGAACACTGAAGCTTTCTTT

d_call: TRBD2
j_call: TRBJ2-7
clone_size: once
v_call: TRBV4-2
cdr3_aa: CASSQDLTAGDLYEQYF
cdr3_nt: TGTGCCAGCAGCCAAGATCTTACAGCGGGAGATTTGTACGAGCAGTACTTC

d_call: .
j_call: TRBJ2-7
clone_size: .
v_call: TRBV12-3/TRBV12-4
cdr3_aa: CASSTHQGLEQYF
cdr3_nt: TGTGCCAGCAGCACCCATCAGGGTCTCGAGCAGTACTTC

d_call: .
j_call: TRBJ2-1
clone_size: .
v_call: TRBV18
cdr3_aa: CASSPLANEQFF
cdr3_nt: TGTGCCAGCTCACCACTAGCGAATGAGCAGTTCTTC

d_call: TRBD1
j_call: TRBJ1-2
clone_size: once
v_call: TRBV18
cdr3_aa: CATPTPGTGSKNYGYTF
cdr3_nt: TGTGCCACCCCAACCCCCGGGACAGGGAGTAAAAACTATGGCTACACCTTC

d_call: TRBD1
j_call: TRBJ2-1
clone_size: once
v_call: TRBV5-1
cdr3_aa: CASGSPRPGQGPDEQFF
cdr3_nt: TGCGCCAGCGGATCACCCCGACCGGGACAGGGACCCGATGAGCAGTTCTTC

d_call: .
j_call: TRBJ1-5
clone_size: .
v_call: TRBV11-3
cdr3_aa: CASSLAGANQPQHF
cdr3_nt: TGTGCCAGCAGCTTAGCAGGGGCCAATCAGCCCCAGCATTTT

d_call: TRBD1
j_call: TRBJ1-1
clone_size: .
v_call: TRBV11-1
cdr3_aa: CASSSRQGYENTEAFF
cdr3_nt: TGTGCCAGCAGCTCCCGACAGGGGTACGAGAACACTGAAGCTTTCTTT

d_call: TRBD2
j_call: TRBJ2-5
clone_size: once
v_call: TRBV9
cdr3_aa: CASSALGGSRETQYF
cdr3_nt: TGTGCCAGCAGCGCCCTGGGCGGGAGTAGGGAGACCCAGTACTTC

d_call: .
j_call: TRBJ1-2
clone_size: .
v_call: TRBV7-9
cdr3_aa: CASSLQGLNYGYTF
cdr3_nt: TGTGCCAGCAGCTTGCAGGGTTTGAACTATGGCTACACCTTC

d_call: .
j_call: TRBJ2-2
clone_size: once
v_call: TRBV6-6
cdr3_aa: CASSPTGLTGELFF
cdr3_nt: TGTGCCAGCAGCCCCACAGGTCTCACCGGGGAGCTGTTTTTT

d_call: TRBD2
j_call: TRBJ2-1
clone_size: once
v_call: TRBV4-1
cdr3_aa: CASSQDPSWTRRLYNEQFF
cdr3_nt: TGCGCCAGCAGCCAAGACCCTTCTTGGACTAGGAGACTCTACAATGAGCAGTTCTTC

d_call: .
j_call: TRBJ1-1
clone_size: few
v_call: TRBV12-3/TRBV12-4
cdr3_aa: CASSFFRGEAFF
cdr3_nt: TGTGCCAGCAGTTTCTTTCGGGGGGAAGCTTTCTTT

d_call: .
j_call: TRBJ1-1
clone_size: .
v_call: TRBV11-2
cdr3_aa: CASSLGDRLEAFF
cdr3_nt: TGTGCCAGCAGCTTGGGCGACAGGCTTGAAGCTTTCTTT

d_call: TRBD1
j_call: TRBJ1-2
clone_size: once
v_call: TRBV6-6
cdr3_aa: CASTRGRQGNYGYTF
cdr3_nt: TGTGCCAGCACCCGGGGTAGACAGGGGAACTATGGCTACACCTTC

d_call: TRBD1
j_call: TRBJ2-7
clone_size: once
v_call: TRBV6-5
cdr3_aa: CASSYDTGQGLYEQYF
cdr3_nt: TGTGCCAGCAGTTACGACACGGGACAGGGTCTCTACGAGCAGTACTTC

d_call: TRBD1
j_call: TRBJ1-2
clone_size: .
v_call: TRBV5-6
cdr3_aa: CASSFPRGTGFSYGYTF
cdr3_nt: TGTGCCAGCAGCTTCCCTAGAGGGACAGGGTTTAGCTATGGCTACACCTTC

d_call: .
j_call: TRBJ1-1
clone_size: .
v_call: TRBV19
cdr3_aa: CASSNVIQTLNTEAFF
cdr3_nt: TGTGCCAGTAGTAATGTAATACAGACCTTGAACACTGAAGCTTTCTTT

d_call: TRBD1
j_call: TRBJ2-7
clone_size: .
v_call: TRBV6-5
cdr3_aa: CASSATGSTREQYF
cdr3_nt: TGTGCCAGCAGCGCGACAGGGTCAACGCGCGAGCAGTACTTC

d_call: .
j_call: TRBJ1-1
clone_size: .
v_call: TRBV5-1
cdr3_aa: CASSFSAGASTEAFF
cdr3_nt: TGCGCCAGCAGCTTCTCCGCAGGGGCGAGCACTGAAGCTTTCTTT

d_call: .
j_call: TRBJ2-1
clone_size: .
v_call: TRBV5-6
cdr3_aa: CASSWGPFYNEQFF
cdr3_nt: TGTGCCAGCAGCTGGGGGCCATTCTACAATGAGCAGTTCTTC

d_call: .
j_call: TRBJ1-3
clone_size: few
v_call: TRBV11-2
cdr3_aa: CASSLVDLGTIYF
cdr3_nt: TGTGCCAGCAGCTTAGTAGACCTAGGCACCATATATTTT

d_call: .
j_call: TRBJ2-5
clone_size: .
v_call: TRBV7-7
cdr3_aa: CASSSTQGISETQYF
cdr3_nt: TGTGCCAGCAGCTCTACTCAGGGGATTTCGGAGACCCAGTACTTC

d_call: .
j_call: TRBJ2-1
clone_size: .
v_call: TRBV30
cdr3_aa: CAWSVRSGYEQFF
cdr3_nt: TGTGCCTGGAGTGTACGGTCGGGGTATGAGCAGTTCTTC

d_call: .
j_call: TRBJ2-2
clone_size: .
v_call: TRBV4-1
cdr3_aa: CASSPRGGVVDTGELFF
cdr3_nt: TGCGCCAGCAGCCCCCGGGGTGGGGTAGTGGACACCGGGGAGCTGTTTTTT

d_call: .
j_call: TRBJ2-5
clone_size: .
v_call: TRBV6-7
cdr3_aa: CASSYPSEETQYF
cdr3_nt: TGTGCCAGCAGTTACCCATCAGAAGAGACCCAGTACTTC

d_call: TRBD1
j_call: TRBJ2-5
clone_size: .
v_call: TRBV30
cdr3_aa: CAWGTGADGETQYF
cdr3_nt: TGTGCCTGGGGGACAGGGGCGGACGGAGAGACCCAGTACTTC

d_call: TRBD1
j_call: TRBJ1-4
clone_size: .
v_call: TRBV4-2
cdr3_aa: CASSRDRGGEKLFF
cdr3_nt: TGTGCCAGCAGCCGGGACAGGGGTGGTGAAAAACTGTTTTTT

d_call: TRBD1
j_call: TRBJ1-4
clone_size: .
v_call: TRBV18
cdr3_aa: CASSPGDRGREKLFF
cdr3_nt: TGTGCCAGCTCCCCAGGGGACAGGGGGCGTGAAAAACTGTTTTTT

d_call: TRBD1
j_call: TRBJ1-1
clone_size: .
v_call: TRBV6-5
cdr3_aa: CASSYDRVAEAFF
cdr3_nt: TGTGCCAGCAGTTACGACAGGGTAGCTGAAGCTTTCTTT

d_call: TRBD1
j_call: TRBJ2-5
clone_size: .
v_call: TRBV11-3
cdr3_aa: CASSLSGQGETQYF
cdr3_nt: TGTGCCAGCAGCTTAAGTGGACAGGGGGAGACCCAGTACTTC

d_call: .
j_call: TRBJ1-3
clone_size: .
v_call: TRBV25-1
cdr3_aa: CASAPPGGGGNTIYF
cdr3_nt: TGTGCCAGCGCCCCCCCGGGGGGCGGGGGAAACACCATATATTTT

d_call: .
j_call: TRBJ1-1
clone_size: .
v_call: TRBV6-5
cdr3_aa: CASSRTTALNTEAFF
cdr3_nt: TGTGCCAGCAGTCGAACGACAGCGCTGAACACTGAAGCTTTCTTT

d_call: .
j_call: TRBJ2-4
clone_size: .
v_call: TRBV13
cdr3_aa: CASSLGLGGIAKNIQYF
cdr3_nt: TGTGCCAGCAGCTTAGGCCTAGGCGGAATAGCCAAAAACATTCAGTACTTC

d_call: TRBD1
j_call: TRBJ1-2
clone_size: .
v_call: TRBV6-5
cdr3_aa: CASRRPRDSNYGYTF
cdr3_nt: TGTGCCAGCAGACGACCGAGGGACAGCAACTATGGCTACACCTTC

d_call: .
j_call: TRBJ1-5
clone_size: .
v_call: TRBV18
cdr3_aa: CASSLHRTDQPQHF
cdr3_nt: TGTGCCAGCTCCCTCCACCGGACAGATCAGCCCCAGCATTTT

d_call: .
j_call: TRBJ1-1
clone_size: once
v_call: TRBV19
cdr3_aa: CASTPDTPTLFEAFF
cdr3_nt: TGTGCCAGTACCCCGGACACGCCAACCCTTTTTGAAGCTTTCTTT

d_call: .
j_call: TRBJ1-5
clone_size: once
v_call: TRBV4-2
cdr3_aa: CASTYQGGYQPQHF
cdr3_nt: TGTGCCAGCACCTACCAAGGGGGATATCAGCCCCAGCATTTT

d_call: TRBD2
j_call: TRBJ2-2
clone_size: .
v_call: TRBV18
cdr3_aa: CASSPTSEANTGELFF
cdr3_nt: TGTGCCAGCTCACCGACTAGCGAAGCGAACACCGGGGAGCTGTTTTTT

d_call: .
j_call: TRBJ1-5
clone_size: .
v_call: TRBV19
cdr3_aa: CASKGGGSVGQPQHF
cdr3_nt: TGTGCCAGTAAGGGCGGGGGGAGCGTCGGTCAGCCCCAGCATTTT

d_call: .
j_call: TRBJ1-5
clone_size: .
v_call: TRBV7-2
cdr3_aa: CASSLAPGFGQPQHF
cdr3_nt: TGTGCCAGCAGCTTAGCCCCAGGGTTCGGTCAGCCCCAGCATTTT

d_call: TRBD2
j_call: TRBJ2-5
clone_size: .
v_call: TRBV10-3
cdr3_aa: CAISDGLAVRGTQYF
cdr3_nt: TGTGCCATCAGTGATGGCCTAGCGGTCCGGGGGACCCAGTACTTC

d_call: .
j_call: TRBJ1-6
clone_size: .
v_call: TRBV12-3/TRBV12-4
cdr3_aa: CASSLFNSPLHF
cdr3_nt: TGTGCCAGCAGTCTATTCAATTCACCCCTCCACTTT

d_call: .
j_call: TRBJ1-1
clone_size: .
v_call: TRBV25-1
cdr3_aa: CASSPQVNTEAFF
cdr3_nt: TGTGCCAGCAGTCCACAGGTGAACACTGAAGCTTTCTTT

d_call: TRBD2
j_call: TRBJ2-2
clone_size: .
v_call: TRBV9
cdr3_aa: CASSTGLAGVVGELFF
cdr3_nt: TGTGCCAGCAGCACCGGACTAGCGGGAGTGGTCGGGGAGCTGTTTTTT

d_call: .
j_call: TRBJ1-5
clone_size: .
v_call: TRBV6-1
cdr3_aa: CASSEGLNQPQHF
cdr3_nt: TGTGCCAGCAGTGAAGGGCTCAATCAGCCCCAGCATTTT

d_call: .
j_call: TRBJ2-2
clone_size: few
v_call: TRBV18
cdr3_aa: CASSPLDSADGELFF
cdr3_nt: TGTGCCAGCTCACCACTTGACTCGGCGGACGGGGAGCTGTTTTTT

d_call: TRBD2
j_call: TRBJ2-1
clone_size: .
v_call: TRBV7-2
cdr3_aa: CASTSRLAGGPSEQFF
cdr3_nt: TGTGCCAGCACCTCCAGGCTAGCGGGAGGGCCAAGTGAGCAGTTCTTC

d_call: .
j_call: TRBJ1-1
clone_size: .
v_call: TRBV18
cdr3_aa: CASSPPPGEGLEAFF
cdr3_nt: TGTGCCAGCTCACCACCACCGGGGGAGGGCCTTGAAGCTTTCTTT

d_call: .
j_call: TRBJ1-4
clone_size: once
v_call: TRBV11-3
cdr3_aa: CASGARNEKLFF
cdr3_nt: TGTGCCAGTGGGGCCCGGAATGAAAAACTGTTTTTT